The clone carrying this T cell receptor beta chain was detected once. These data are taken from a study of blood T cell repertoires in COVID-19. Study summary: The origin of the acute and convalescent COVID-19 samples was the United States, Italy and Spain.

Clones were sequenced by immunoSEQ multiplex PCR, and TCRdb holds only the in-frame ones, with some missing. The table lists some 460,000 clones, around 90% of them singletons. Recovered participants had two consecutive negative NP/OP PCR tests, healthcare professional clearance, or symptom resolution. V gave up 10 bases and J gave up 0 bases, with 19 bases separating them. The germline V gene has CDR1 SGHTA and CDR2 FQGTGA. The CDR3 is 16 residues long. The receptor comes from a woman under 30 who had recovered from COVID-19. Source material: PBMCs or T cells enriched from blood (not recorded which). The chain joins TRBV7-3 to TRBJ1-5, with D perhaps matching TRBD1 (6 bases). CDR3 sequence: CATQGRWLDSNQPQHF. Written as DNA, the CDR3 is TGTGCCACACAGGGTCGCTGGCTTGATAGCAATCAGCCCCAGCATTTT. Looking up the rest from reference TRBV7-3 and TRBJ1-5 gives the full variable domain: GAGVSQTPSNKVTEKGKYVELRCDPISGHTALYWYRQSLGQGPEFLIYFQGTGAADDSGLPNDRFFAVRPEGSVSTLKIQRTERGDSAVYLCATQGRWLDSNQPQHFGDGTRLSIL.